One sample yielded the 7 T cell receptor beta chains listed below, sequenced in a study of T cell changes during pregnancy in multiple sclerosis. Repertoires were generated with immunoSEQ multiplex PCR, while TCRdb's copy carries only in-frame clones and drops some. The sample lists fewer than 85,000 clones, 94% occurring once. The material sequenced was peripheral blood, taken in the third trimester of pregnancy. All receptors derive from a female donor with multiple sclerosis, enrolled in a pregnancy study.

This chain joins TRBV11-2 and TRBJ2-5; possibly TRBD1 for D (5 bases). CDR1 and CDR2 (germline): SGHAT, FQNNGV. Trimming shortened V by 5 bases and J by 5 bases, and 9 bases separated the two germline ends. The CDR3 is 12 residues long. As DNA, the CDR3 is TGTGCCAGCAGCCAAGGGGCGGAGACCCAGTACTTC. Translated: CASSQGAETQYF.

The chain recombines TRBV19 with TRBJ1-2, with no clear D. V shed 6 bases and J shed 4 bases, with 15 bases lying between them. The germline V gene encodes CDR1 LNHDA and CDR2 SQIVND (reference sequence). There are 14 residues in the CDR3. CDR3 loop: CASSPAGFSYGYTF. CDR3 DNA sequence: TGTGCCAGTAGCCCCGCGGGATTCAGCTATGGCTACACCTTC.

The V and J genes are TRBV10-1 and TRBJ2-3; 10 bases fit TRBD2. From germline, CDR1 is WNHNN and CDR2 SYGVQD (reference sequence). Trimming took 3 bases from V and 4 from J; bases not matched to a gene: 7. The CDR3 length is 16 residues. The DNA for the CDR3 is TGCGCCAGCAGTGAAAGAGCGGGGGGGCCTTCAGATACGCAGTATTTT. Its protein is CASSERAGGPSDTQYF.

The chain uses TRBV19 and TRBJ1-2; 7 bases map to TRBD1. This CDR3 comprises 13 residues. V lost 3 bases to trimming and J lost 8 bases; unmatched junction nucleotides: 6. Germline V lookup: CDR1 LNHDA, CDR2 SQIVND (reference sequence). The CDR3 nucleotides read TGTGCCAGTAGTATCCGATCAGGGGGAGGCTACACCTTC. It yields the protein CASSIRSGGGYTF. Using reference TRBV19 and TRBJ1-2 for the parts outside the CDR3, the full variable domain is DGGITQSPKYLFRKEGQNVTLSCEQNLNHDAMYWYRQDPGQGLRLIYYSQIVNDFQKGDIAEGYSVSREKKESFPLTVTSAQKNPTAFYLCASSIRSGGGYTFGSGTRLTVV.

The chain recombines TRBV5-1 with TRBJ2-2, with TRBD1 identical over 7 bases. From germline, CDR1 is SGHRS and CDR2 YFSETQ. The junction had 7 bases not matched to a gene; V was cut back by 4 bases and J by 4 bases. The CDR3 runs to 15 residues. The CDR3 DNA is TGCGCCAGCAGCCCGGACAGGTCCCTCACCGGGGAGCTGTTTTTT. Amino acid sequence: CASSPDRSLTGELFF.

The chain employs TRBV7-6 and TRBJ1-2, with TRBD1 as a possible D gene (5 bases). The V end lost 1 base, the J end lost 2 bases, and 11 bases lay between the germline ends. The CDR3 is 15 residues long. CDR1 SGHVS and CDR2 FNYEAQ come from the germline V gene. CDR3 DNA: TGTGCCAGCAGCTTAGATCCGGGGGTAAACTATGGCTACACCTTC. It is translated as CASSLDPGVNYGYTF. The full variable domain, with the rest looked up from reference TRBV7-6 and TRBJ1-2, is GAGVSQSPRYKVTKRGQDVALRCDPISGHVSLYWYRQALGQGPEFLTYFNYEAQQDKSGLPNDRFSAERPEGSISTLTIQRTEQRDSAMYRCASSLDPGVNYGYTFGSGTRLTVV.

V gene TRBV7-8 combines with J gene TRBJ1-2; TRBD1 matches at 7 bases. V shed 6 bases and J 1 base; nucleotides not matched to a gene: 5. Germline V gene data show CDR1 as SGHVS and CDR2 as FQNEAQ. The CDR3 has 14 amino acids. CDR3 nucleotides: TGTGCCAGCAGTCCTGGACAGGTTAACTATGGCTACACCTTC. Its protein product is CASSPGQVNYGYTF.